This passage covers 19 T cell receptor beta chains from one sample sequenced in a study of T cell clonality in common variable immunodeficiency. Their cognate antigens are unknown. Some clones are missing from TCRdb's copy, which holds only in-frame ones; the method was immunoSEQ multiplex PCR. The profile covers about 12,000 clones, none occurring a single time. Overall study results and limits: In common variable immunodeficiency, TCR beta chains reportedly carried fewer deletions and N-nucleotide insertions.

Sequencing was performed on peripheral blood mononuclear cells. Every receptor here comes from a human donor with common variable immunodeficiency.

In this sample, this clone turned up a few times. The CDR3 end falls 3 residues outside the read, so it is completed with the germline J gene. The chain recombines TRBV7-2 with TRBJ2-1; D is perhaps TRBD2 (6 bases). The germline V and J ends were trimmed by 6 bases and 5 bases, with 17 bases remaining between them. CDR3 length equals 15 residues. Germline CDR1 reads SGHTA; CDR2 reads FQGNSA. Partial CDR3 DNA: TGTGCCAGCAGACCGCCGGGACTCCTTAACAATGAG. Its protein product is CASRPPGLLNNE. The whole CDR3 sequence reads CASRPPGLLNNEQFF.

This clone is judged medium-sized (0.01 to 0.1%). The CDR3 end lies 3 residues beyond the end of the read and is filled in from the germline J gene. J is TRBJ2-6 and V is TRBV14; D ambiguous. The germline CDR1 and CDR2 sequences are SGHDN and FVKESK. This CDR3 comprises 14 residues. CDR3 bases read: TGTGCCAGCAGCCAAGGAGTCGCCGTTCAGGTC. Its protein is CASSQGVAVQV. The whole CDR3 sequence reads CASSQGVAVQVLTF.

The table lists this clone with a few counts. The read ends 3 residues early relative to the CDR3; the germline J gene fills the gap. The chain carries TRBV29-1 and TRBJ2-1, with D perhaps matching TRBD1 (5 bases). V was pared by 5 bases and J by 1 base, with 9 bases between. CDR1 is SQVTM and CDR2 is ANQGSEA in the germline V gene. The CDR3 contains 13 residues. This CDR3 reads CSVRGISYNEQFF. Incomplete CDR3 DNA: TGCAGCGTTAGGGGCATTTCCTACAATGAG.

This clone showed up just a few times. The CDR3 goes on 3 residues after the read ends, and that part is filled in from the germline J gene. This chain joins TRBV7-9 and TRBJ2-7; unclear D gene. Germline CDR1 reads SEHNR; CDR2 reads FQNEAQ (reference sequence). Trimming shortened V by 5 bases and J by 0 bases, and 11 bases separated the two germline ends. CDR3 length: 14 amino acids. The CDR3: CASSAKGYSYEQYF. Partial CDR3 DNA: TGTGCCAGCAGCGCTAAAGGGTACTCCTACGAG.

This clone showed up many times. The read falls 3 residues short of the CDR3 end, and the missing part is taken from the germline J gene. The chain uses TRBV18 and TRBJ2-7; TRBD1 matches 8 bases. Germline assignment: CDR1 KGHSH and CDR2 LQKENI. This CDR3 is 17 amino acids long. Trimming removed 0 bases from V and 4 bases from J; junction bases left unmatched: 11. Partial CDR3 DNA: TGTGCCAGCTCACCACCTGAAGTAAGAACAGGGGGTTACGAG. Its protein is CASSPPEVRTGGYE. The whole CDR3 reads CASSPPEVRTGGYEQYF.

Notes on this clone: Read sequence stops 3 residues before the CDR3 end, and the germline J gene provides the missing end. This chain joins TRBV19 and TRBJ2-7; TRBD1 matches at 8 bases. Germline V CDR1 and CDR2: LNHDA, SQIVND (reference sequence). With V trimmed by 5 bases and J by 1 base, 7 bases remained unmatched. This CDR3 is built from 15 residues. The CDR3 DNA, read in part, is TGTGCCAGTAGTGTGGGGACAGGATTATCCTACGAG. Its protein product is CASSVGTGLSYE. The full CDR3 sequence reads CASSVGTGLSYEQYF. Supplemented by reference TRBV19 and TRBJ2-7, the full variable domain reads DGGITQSPKYLFRKEGQNVTLSCEQNLNHDAMYWYRQDPGQGLRLIYYSQIVNDFQKGDIAEGYSVSREKKESFPLTVTSAQKNPTAFYLCASSVGTGLSYEQYFGPGTRLTVT.

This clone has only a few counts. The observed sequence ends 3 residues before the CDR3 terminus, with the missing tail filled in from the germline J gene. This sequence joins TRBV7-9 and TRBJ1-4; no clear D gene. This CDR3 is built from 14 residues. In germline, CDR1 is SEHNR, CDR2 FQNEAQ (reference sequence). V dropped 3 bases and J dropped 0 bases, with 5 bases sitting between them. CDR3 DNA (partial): TGTGCCAGCAGCTTTAGAGCAACTAATGAAAAA. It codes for CASSFRATNEK. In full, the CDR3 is CASSFRATNEKLFF.

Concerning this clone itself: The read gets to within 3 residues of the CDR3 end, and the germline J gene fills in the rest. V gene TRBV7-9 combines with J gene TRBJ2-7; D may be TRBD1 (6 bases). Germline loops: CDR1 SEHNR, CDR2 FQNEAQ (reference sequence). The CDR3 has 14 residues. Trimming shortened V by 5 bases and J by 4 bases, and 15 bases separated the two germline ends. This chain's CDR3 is CASSVAAGEYEQYF. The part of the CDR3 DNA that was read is TGTGCCAGCAGCGTCGCCGCAGGGGAATACGAG.

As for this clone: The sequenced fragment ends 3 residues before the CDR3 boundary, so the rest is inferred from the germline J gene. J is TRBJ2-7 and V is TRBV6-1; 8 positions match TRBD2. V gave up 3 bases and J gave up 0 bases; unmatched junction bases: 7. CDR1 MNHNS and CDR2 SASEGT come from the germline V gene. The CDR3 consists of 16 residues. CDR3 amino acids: CASSEYIRGGSYEQYF. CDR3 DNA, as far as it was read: TGTGCCAGCAGTGAGTACATCCGGGGGGGCTCCTACGAG.

Here the CDR3 reads CASSLGSDNEKLFF. The sequenced CDR3 bases are TGTGCCAGCAGCTTAGGTTCAGATAATGAAAAA. V is TRBV7-9 and J is TRBJ1-4; D not resolved. The read stops 3 residues short of the end of the CDR3; the missing end is completed from the germline J gene. Germline CDR1 reads SEHNR; CDR2 reads FQNEAQ (reference sequence). V lost 1 base and J lost 4, with 7 bases in between. The CDR3 sequence is 14 residues long. The full variable domain, its missing parts supplied by reference TRBV7-9 and TRBJ1-4, is DTGVSQNPRHKITKRGQNVTFRCDPISEHNRLYWYRQTLGQGPEFLTYFQNEAQLEKSRLLSDRFSAERPKGSFSTLEIQRTEQGDSAMYLCASSLGSDNEKLFFGSGTQLSVL.

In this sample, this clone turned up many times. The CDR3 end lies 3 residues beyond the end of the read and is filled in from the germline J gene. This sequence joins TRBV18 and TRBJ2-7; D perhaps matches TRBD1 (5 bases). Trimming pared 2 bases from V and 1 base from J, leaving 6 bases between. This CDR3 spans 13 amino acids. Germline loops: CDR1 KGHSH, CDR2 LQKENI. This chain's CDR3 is CASSPGASYEQYF. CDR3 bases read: TGTGCCAGCTCACCAGGGGCGTCCTACGAG.

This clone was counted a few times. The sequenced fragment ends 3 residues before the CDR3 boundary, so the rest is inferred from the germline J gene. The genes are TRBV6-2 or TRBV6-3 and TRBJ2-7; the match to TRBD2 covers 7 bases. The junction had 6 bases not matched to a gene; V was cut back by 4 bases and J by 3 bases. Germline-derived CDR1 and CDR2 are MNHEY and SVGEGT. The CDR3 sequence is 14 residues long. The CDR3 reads CASSSLTGGYEQYF. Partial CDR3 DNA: TGTGCCAGCAGTTCCCTCACGGGGGGCTACGAG.

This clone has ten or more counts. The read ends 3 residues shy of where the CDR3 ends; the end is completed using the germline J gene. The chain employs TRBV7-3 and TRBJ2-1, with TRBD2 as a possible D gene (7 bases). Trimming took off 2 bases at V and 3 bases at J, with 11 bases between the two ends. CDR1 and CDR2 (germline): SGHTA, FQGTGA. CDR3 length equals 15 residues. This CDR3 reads CASSLRGDNYNEQFF. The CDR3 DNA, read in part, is TGTGCCAGCAGCTTACGGGGGGACAACTACAATGAG.

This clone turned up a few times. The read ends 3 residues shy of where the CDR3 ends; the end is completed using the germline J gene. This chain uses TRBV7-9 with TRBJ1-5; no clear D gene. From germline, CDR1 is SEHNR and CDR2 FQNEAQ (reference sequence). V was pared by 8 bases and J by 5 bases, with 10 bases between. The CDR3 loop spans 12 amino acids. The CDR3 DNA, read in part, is TGTGCCAGCCGAGCGGGCGATCAGCCC. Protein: CASRAGDQP. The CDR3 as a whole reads CASRAGDQPQHF.

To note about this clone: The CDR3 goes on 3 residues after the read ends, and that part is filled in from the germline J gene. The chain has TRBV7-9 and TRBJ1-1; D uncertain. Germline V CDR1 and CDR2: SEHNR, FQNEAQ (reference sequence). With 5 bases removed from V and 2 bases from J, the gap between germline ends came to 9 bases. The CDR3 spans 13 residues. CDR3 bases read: TGTGCCAGCAGCATGCAGGAAAACACTGAA. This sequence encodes CASSMQENTE. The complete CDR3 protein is CASSMQENTEAFF.

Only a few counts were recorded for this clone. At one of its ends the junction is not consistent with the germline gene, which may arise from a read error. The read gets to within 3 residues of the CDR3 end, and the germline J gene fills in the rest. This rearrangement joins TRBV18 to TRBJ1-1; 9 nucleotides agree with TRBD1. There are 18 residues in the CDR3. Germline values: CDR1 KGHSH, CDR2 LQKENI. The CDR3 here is CASSPQGAVLSLATEAFF. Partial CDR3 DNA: TGTGCCAGCTCCCCACAGGGGGCGGTTCTCTCCTTGGCCACTGAA.

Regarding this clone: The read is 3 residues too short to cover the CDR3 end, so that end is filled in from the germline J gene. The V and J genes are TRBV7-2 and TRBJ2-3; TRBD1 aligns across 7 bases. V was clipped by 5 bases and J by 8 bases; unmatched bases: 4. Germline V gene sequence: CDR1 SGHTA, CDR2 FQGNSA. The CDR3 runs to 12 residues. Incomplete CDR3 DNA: TGTGCCAGCAGCCTTCCAGGGGGTACG. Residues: CASSLPGGT. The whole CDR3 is CASSLPGGTQYF.

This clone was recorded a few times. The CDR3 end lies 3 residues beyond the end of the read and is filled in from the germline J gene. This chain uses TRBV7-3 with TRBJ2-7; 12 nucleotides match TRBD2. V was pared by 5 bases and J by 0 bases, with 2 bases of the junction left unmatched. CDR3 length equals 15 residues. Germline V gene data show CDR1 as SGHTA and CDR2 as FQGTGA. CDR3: CASSLLAGGSYEQYF. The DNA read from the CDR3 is TGTGCCAGCAGCCTACTAGCGGGGGGCTCCTACGAG.

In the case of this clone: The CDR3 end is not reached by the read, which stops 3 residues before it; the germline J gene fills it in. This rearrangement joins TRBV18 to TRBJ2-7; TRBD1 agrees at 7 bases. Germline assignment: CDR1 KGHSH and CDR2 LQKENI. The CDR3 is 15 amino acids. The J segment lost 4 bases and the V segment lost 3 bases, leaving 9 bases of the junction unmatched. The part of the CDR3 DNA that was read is TGTGCCAGCTCACCTATCCGGGACAGCACTTACGAG. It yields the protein CASSPIRDSTYE. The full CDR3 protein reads CASSPIRDSTYEQYF.